This T cell receptor beta chain derives from a study of T cell clonality in common variable immunodeficiency. Overall study results and limits: Fewer deletions and N-nucleotide insertions were reportedly seen in common variable immunodeficiency TCR beta sequences. CVID subjects showed higher TCRbeta clonality than healthy controls. Authors noted CVID clonality's cause needs subpopulation repertoire sequencing. Links between repertoire features and CVID complications were heterogeneity-limited.

Clones were read by immunoSEQ multiplex PCR, and TCRdb kept only the in-frame ones, dropping some. This sample comprises 30,000 to 40,000 clones, none seen once only. Worth noting for this clone: What it binds is unknown. The read gets to within 3 residues of the CDR3 end, and the germline J gene fills in the rest.

The CDR3 is made up of 16 amino acids. Germline V gene sequence: CDR1 SGHRS, CDR2 YFSETQ. The material sequenced was peripheral blood mononuclear cells. This chain links TRBV5-1 with TRBJ2-3, with TRBD2 matching over 11 bases. This clonotype was obtained from a person between 18 and 70 years old in good health. The covered CDR3 bases are TGCGCCAGCAGCCGAGGGACTAGCGGATTACAAGAGACG. The encoded protein is CASSRGTSGLQET. In full, the CDR3 is CASSRGTSGLQETQYF.